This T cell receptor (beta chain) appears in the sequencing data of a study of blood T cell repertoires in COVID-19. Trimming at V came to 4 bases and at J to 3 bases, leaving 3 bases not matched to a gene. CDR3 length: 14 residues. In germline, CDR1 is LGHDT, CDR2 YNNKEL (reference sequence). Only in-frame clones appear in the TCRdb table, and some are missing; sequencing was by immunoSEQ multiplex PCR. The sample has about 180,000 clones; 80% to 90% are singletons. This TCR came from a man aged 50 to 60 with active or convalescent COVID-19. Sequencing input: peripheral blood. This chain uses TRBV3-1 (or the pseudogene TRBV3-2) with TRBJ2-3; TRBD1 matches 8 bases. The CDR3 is CASSPDRATDTQYF. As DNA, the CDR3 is TGTGCCAGCAGCCCGGACAGGGCTACAGATACGCAGTATTTT.